The 17 T cell receptor beta chains below were found in one sample sequenced in a study of CD8+CD57+ T cells in acquired aplastic anemia. Individuals selected for sequencing had exhibited CD8+CD57+ cell expansion on flow cytometry. Profiling that covered TCR beta VDJ and CDR3 relied on genomic DNA as its template. Each CDR3 protein is one row after TCRdb ran MiXCR on the reads. The top ten clones hold approximately 0.82% of a sample with 450,000 to 600,000 distinct CDR3 sequences, more than 25% of them seen once. Specimen: sorted CD4+, CD8+, or CD8+CD57+ T cells (not recorded which) from PBMCs. These receptor sequences come from a human donor with aplastic anemia.

This clonotype showed up many times. The V call is TRBV20-1, the J call TRBJ2-2; a possible D gene is TRBD1 (6 bases). CDR3 length: 14 amino acids. Germline CDR1 reads DFQATT; CDR2 reads SNEGSKA (reference sequence). V lost 6 bases and J 2 bases, leaving 13 bases between the germline ends. CDR3 residues: CSARDIGNTGELFF. In DNA form, the CDR3 reads TGCAGTGCCCGGGACATCGGTAACACCGGGGAGCTGTTTTTT.

Many counts were recorded for this clonotype. The chain recombines TRBV2 with TRBJ1-1; 9 nucleotides match TRBD1. In germline, CDR1 is SNHLY, CDR2 FYNNEI. CDR3 length equals 15 residues. The junction had 6 bases not matched to a gene; V was cut back by 6 bases and J by 1 base. In DNA, the CDR3 is TGTGCCAGCAGGCTCCCGGGACAGGGGAACACTGAAGCTTTCTTT. Its protein product is CASRLPGQGNTEAFF.

This clonotype showed up just once. J is TRBJ1-5 and V is TRBV5-4; 9 nucleotides match TRBD1. The V segment lost 4 bases and the J segment 4 bases; nucleotides outside the gene matches: 6. This CDR3 has 15 residues. Germline values: CDR1 SGHNT, CDR2 YYREEE (reference sequence). The CDR3 here is CASSTGTGTNQPQHF. CDR3 DNA sequence: TGTGCCAGCAGCACCGGGACAGGGACTAATCAGCCCCAGCATTTT.

This chain joins TRBV3-1 and TRBJ1-6, with no clear D. Germline CDR1 is LGHDT and CDR2 is YNNKEL (reference sequence). This CDR3 has 14 residues. Written as DNA, the CDR3 is TGTGCTTCTGGGGATCGGGCACGCAAGTCACCCCTCCACTTT. Translated, it gives CASGDRARKSPLHF.

The sample holds many counts of this clonotype. This sequence joins TRBV7-8 and TRBJ1-5; no firm D call. The length of the CDR3 is 15 residues. V was pared by 2 bases and J by 3 bases, with 11 bases between. CDR1 is SGHVS and CDR2 is FQNEAQ in the germline V gene. The CDR3 sequence: CASSLNPQLNQPQHF. The CDR3 region has the DNA TGTGCCAGCAGCTTAAATCCACAGCTCAATCAGCCCCAGCATTTT.

The rearrangement uses TRBV29-1 and TRBJ1-2; TRBD1 agrees at 8 bases. Per germline, CDR1 SQVTM and CDR2 ANQGSEA. With 7 bases clipped from V and 2 bases from J, the junction kept 9 bases outside the gene matches. This CDR3 comprises 14 residues. CDR3 region: CSGGQGTPNYGYTF. The CDR3 DNA sequence: TGCAGCGGCGGACAGGGTACACCCAACTATGGCTACACCTTC.

This clonotype was observed at least ten times. The chain uses TRBV13 and TRBJ1-5; D gene unclear. The germline CDR1 and CDR2 sequences are PRHDT and FYEKMQ (reference sequence). The CDR3 sequence is 14 residues long. Trimming took 0 bases from V and 7 from J, leaving 10 bases between them. Written as DNA, the CDR3 is TGTGCCAGCAGCTTAGGCGTGGTAGGACAGCCCCAGCATTTT. As protein: CASSLGVVGQPQHF.

This sequence joins TRBV5-1 and TRBJ2-7; TRBD2 agrees at 8 bases. The CDR3 consists of 15 residues. V lost 0 bases, J lost 3 bases, and 5 bases stayed unmatched. Germline CDR1 SGHRS, CDR2 YFSETQ. This CDR3 reads CASSLAIAGLYEQYF. CDR3 DNA: TGCGCCAGCAGCTTGGCTATAGCGGGACTCTACGAGCAGTACTTC.

This clonotype was picked up a small number of times. The chain has TRBV7-2 and TRBJ2-7, with 10 bases identical to TRBD2. Germline V gene sequence: CDR1 SGHTA, CDR2 FQGNSA. The CDR3 covers 16 residues. V lost 1 base and J lost 3; bases outside the gene matches: 6. The CDR3 loop is CASSLDSSGGLYEQYF. Here the CDR3 DNA reads TGTGCCAGCAGCTTAGATTCTAGCGGGGGTCTCTACGAGCAGTACTTC.

The rearrangement joins TRBV24-1 to TRBJ2-5, with TRBD2 matching over 11 bases. This CDR3 is built from 15 residues. J was trimmed by 5 bases and V by 3 bases; bases with no gene match: 4. The germline gives CDR1 KGHDR, CDR2 SFDVKD. The CDR3 DNA reads as TGTGCCACCAGTGATACCCTAGCGGGAGGTGAGACCCAGTACTTC. Amino acids: CATSDTLAGGETQYF.

This clonotype was detected many times. This chain connects TRBV20-1 to TRBJ1-2; D might be TRBD1 (5 bases). V shed 6 bases and J shed 6 bases, with 14 bases lying between them. There are 12 residues in the CDR3. The germline V gene encodes CDR1 DFQATT and CDR2 SNEGSKA (reference sequence). The CDR3, as DNA: TGCAGTGCGAGACAGTTCCAGCATGGCTACACCTTC. As protein: CSARQFQHGYTF.

This chain joins TRBV25-1 and TRBJ2-7; D is perhaps TRBD1 (5 bases). The CDR3 has 14 residues. In germline, CDR1 is MGHDK, CDR2 SYGVNS. V dropped 5 bases and J dropped 6 bases, with 17 bases sitting between them. In nucleotides, the CDR3 is TGTGCCAGCAGTTACACCAGGGCTCCCAGCGAGCAGTACTTC. This sequence encodes CASSYTRAPSEQYF.

The gene calls are TRBV5-8 and TRBJ1-1, with 8 bases aligning to TRBD1. The germline gives CDR1 SGHTS, CDR2 YDEGEE. V trimming: 0 bases; J trimming: 4 bases; junction bases outside the gene matches: 2. The CDR3 is 14 residues long. The CDR3 is CASSLVQGGTEAFF. CDR3 DNA: TGTGCCAGCAGCTTGGTACAGGGGGGCACTGAAGCTTTCTTT.

The V gene is TRBV6-1, the J gene TRBJ1-1; TRBD1 might be the D (5 bases). Germline CDR1 is MNHNS and CDR2 is SASEGT. V lost 5 bases and J 4 bases, leaving 23 bases between the germline ends. The CDR3 has 17 residues. CDR3 protein: CASSKGHVNSLITEAFF. DNA for the CDR3: TGTGCCAGCAGTAAAGGACACGTTAATAGTTTGATCACTGAAGCTTTCTTT.

Regarding this clonotype: The junction does not match germline at one end; this may be a read error. This chain uses TRBV6-1 with TRBJ2-5, with D possibly being TRBD1 or TRBD2 (5 bases each). CDR1 MNHNS and CDR2 SASEGT come from the germline V gene. The CDR3 length is 14 residues. The CDR3 nucleotides are TGTGCCAGCAGTGAAGGGTGGGACGGGGAGACCCGGTACTTC. Translation: CASSEGWDGETRYF.

This clonotype occurred many times. The V call is TRBV7-8, the J call TRBJ1-5; D is undetermined. This CDR3 comprises 12 residues. Germline assignment: CDR1 SGHVS and CDR2 FQNEAQ. Trimming pared 3 bases from V and 6 bases from J, leaving 6 bases between. The CDR3 DNA is TGTGCCAGCAGCTTGGTACTTCAGCCCCAGCATTTT. Translating gives CASSLVLQPQHF.

V is TRBV10-3 and J is TRBJ1-6; 9 bases are shared with TRBD1. The J segment lost 8 bases and the V segment lost 10 bases, leaving 9 bases of the junction unmatched. The CDR3 covers 14 residues. Germline V gene data show CDR1 as ENHRY and CDR2 as SYGVKD. In DNA form, the CDR3 reads TGTGCCAGCAGAGGATGGACAGGGGATTCACCCCTCCACTTT. This translates into CASRGWTGDSPLHF.